This T cell receptor beta chain was documented in a study of post-analysis software for immune sequencing data (dated by TCRdb to the mid-2010s). In terms of the full investigation: Recorded disease courses included relapsing-remitting, secondary progressive and progressive-relapsing multiple sclerosis, with some patients lacking subtype annotation. The patient repertoires were set against about 12 previously published healthy control repertoires from donors whose ages ranged from 6 to 25 years. A subset of samples was prepared in parallel using single-end sample barcoding, then pooled and co-amplified after Illumina adapter ligation. The research as a whole found: Direct clustering with F measure revealed strong co-clustering of samples prepared in the same batch, which led to a batch-effect correction. Normalized Chao1 diversity was significantly lower in multiple sclerosis patients than controls, suggesting substantial peripheral T-cell clonal expansion. Significantly higher frequencies in patients than in controls were found for a handful of TRBV segments, including TRBV5-6, TRBV5-1 and TRBV20-1. The control group was slightly older than the multiple sclerosis patient group.

On this clonotype itself: Its antigen remains undetermined. No per-base quality is available; no much larger clone lies one base away.

Library prep was done by PCR. The sequencer listed for this sample is Illumina HiSeq 2500. Unique molecular identifiers were incorporated into TCR beta cDNA libraries to reduce PCR and sequencing biases. Every 1 to 10 million input T cells yielded 500,000 or so cDNA molecules, meaning each molecule approximated one T cell. Patient libraries were prepared and sequenced with the same protocol used for the earlier healthy control dataset. Within a given batch, samples were prepared together, multiplexed and sequenced on the same HiSeq lane. The original pipeline was this. MIGEC was used to process the raw barcoded reads, and molecular identifier groups with only a single read were discarded before consensus assembly and CDR3 extraction. VDJtools was used for post-analysis of the clonotype tables, with diversity normalized by down-sampling every dataset to the smallest sample size. Repertoire overlap clustering matched CDR3 amino acid but not nucleotide sequences to correct batch-related cross-sample contamination. TCRdb trimmed the raw reads at Q25, called clones with MiXCR and kept productive beta chains. Each record represents a unique CDR3 protein, reported with the most common genes and DNA among its rows. TCRdb, not the original authors, processed these V and J calls. Counted in this sample were hundreds of thousands of distinct CDR3 sequences; about 57% of them appeared once. The top ten clones comprise under 6% of the sample.

Inclusive of the bounding cysteine and phenylalanine, the CDR3 is 16 residues long. Solely the CDR3 DNA is kept, with 48 bases framed from the first base. As encoded in the germline V gene, CDR1 is SGHVS while CDR2 is FNYEAQ. Trimming takes 5 bases from V and 0 bases from J, and the germline ends sit 16 bases apart. TCR beta repertoires were profiled from peripheral blood of 10 to 15 young patients with multiple sclerosis to demonstrate the VDJtools post-analysis software. The multiple sclerosis patients were children and adolescents ranging in age from roughly 6 to 15 years. The sequence was obtained from a girl between 10 and 17 years old with multiple sclerosis. Input material: blood. Rearrangement joined TRBV7-6 to TRBJ1-1, with TRBD1 tentatively as D gene (6 bases match). The bases read TGTGCCAGCAGCGTGGGGGCAGCTCCCTTGAACACTGAAGCTTTCTTT. It translates as CASSVGAAPLNTEAFF.